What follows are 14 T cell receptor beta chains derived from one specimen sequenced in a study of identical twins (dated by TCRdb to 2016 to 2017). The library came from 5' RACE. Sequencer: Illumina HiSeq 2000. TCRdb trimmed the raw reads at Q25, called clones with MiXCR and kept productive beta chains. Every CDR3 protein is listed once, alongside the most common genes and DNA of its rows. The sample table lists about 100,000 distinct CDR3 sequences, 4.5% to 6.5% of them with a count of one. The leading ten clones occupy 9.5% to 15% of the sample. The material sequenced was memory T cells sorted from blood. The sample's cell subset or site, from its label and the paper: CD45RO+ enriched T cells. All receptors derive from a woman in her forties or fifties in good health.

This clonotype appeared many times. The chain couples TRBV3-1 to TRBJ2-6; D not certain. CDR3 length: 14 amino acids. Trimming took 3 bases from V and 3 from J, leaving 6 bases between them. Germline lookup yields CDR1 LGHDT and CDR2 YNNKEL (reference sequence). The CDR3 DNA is TGTGCCAGCAGCCACAGAGTTGGGGCCAACGTCCTGACTTTC. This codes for CASSHRVGANVLTF.

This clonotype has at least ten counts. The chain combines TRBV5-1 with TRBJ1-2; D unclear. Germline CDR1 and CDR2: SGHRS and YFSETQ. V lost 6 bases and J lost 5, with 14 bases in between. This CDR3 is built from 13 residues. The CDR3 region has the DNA TGCGCCAGCACCATCGGGGTAGCGTATGGCTACACCTTC. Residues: CASTIGVAYGYTF.

CDR3 amino acids: CSAALSGRAYNEQFF. In DNA, the CDR3 is TGCAGTGCTGCCCTCAGCGGGAGGGCTTACAATGAGCAGTTCTTC. The rearrangement joins TRBV20-1 to TRBJ2-1; 10 nucleotides match TRBD2. The CDR3 is 15 amino acids. Germline CDR1 DFQATT, CDR2 SNEGSKA (reference sequence). Losses at the gene ends were 5 bases for V and 4 bases for J; bases not matched to a gene: 8.

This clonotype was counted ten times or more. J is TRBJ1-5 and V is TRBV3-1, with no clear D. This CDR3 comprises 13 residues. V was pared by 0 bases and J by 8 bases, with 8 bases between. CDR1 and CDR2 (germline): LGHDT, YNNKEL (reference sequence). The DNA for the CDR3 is TGTGCCAGCAGCCAAGATGGTTTCGAGCCCCAGCATTTT. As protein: CASSQDGFEPQHF. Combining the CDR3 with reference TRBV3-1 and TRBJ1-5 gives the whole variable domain DTAVSQTPKYLVTQMGNDKSIKCEQNLGHDTMYWYKQDSKKFLKIMFSYNNKELIINETVPNRFSPKSPDKAHLNLHINSLELGDSAVYFCASSQDGFEPQHFGDGTRLSIL.

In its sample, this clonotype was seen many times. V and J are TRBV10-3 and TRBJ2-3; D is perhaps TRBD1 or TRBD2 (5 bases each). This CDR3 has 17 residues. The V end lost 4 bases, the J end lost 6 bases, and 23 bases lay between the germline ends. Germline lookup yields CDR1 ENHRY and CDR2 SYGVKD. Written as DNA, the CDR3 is TGTGCCATCAGTGGGTACCGACTACCTGGGGCTTCGGATACGCAGTATTTT. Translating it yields CAISGYRLPGASDTQYF.

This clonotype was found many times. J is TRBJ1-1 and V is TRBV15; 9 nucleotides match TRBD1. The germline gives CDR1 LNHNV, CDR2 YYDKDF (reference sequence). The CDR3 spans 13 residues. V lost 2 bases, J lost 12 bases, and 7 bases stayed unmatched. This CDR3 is CATSRQGTGTPFF. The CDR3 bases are TGTGCCACCAGCAGACAAGGGACAGGGACGCCTTTCTTT.

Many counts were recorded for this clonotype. CDR3 residues: CASSLGAFDNEQFF. CDR3 coding DNA: TGCGCCAGCAGCTTAGGGGCCTTCGACAATGAGCAGTTCTTC. The genes are TRBV5-1 and TRBJ2-1; TRBD1 is a possible D gene (5 bases). V was trimmed by 2 bases and J by 5 bases, leaving 11 bases between them. The CDR3 extends over 14 amino acids. Germline CDR1 and CDR2: SGHRS and YFSETQ.

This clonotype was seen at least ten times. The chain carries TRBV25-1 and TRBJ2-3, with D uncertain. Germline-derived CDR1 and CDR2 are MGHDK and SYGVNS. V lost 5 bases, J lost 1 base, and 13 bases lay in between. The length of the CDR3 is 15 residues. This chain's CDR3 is CASSPDKPRTDTQYF. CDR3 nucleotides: TGTGCCAGCAGTCCCGACAAGCCCCGCACAGATACGCAGTATTTT.

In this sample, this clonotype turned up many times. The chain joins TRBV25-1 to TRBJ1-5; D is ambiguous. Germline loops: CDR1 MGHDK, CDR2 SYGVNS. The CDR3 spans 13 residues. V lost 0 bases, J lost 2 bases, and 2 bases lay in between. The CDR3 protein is CASSEYGNQPQHF. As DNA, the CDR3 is TGTGCCAGCAGTGAATATGGCAATCAGCCCCAGCATTTT.

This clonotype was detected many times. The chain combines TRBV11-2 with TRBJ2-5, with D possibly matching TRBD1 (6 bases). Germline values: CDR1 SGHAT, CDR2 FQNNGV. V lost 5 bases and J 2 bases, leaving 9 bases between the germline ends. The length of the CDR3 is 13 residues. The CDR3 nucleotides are TGTGCCAGCAGCACAGGGTTACAAGAGACCCAGTACTTC. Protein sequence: CASSTGLQETQYF. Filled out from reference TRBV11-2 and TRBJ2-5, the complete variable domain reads EAGVAQSPRYKIIEKRQSVAFWCNPISGHATLYWYQQILGQGPKLLIQFQNNGVVDDSQLPKDRFSAERLKGVDSTLKIQPAKLEDSAVYLCASSTGLQETQYFGPGTRLLVL.

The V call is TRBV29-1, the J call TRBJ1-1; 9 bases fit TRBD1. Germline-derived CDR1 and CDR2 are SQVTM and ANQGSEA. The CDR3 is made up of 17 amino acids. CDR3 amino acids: CRVPSTGQGKGYTEAFF. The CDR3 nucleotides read TGCAGGGTTCCATCTACGGGACAGGGAAAGGGGTACACTGAAGCTTTCTTT. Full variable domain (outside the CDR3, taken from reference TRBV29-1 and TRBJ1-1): SAVISQKPSRDICQRGTSLTIQCQVDSQVTMMFWYRQQPGQSLTLIATANQGSEATYESGFVIDKFPISRPNLTFSTLTVSNMSPEDSSIYLCRVPSTGQGKGYTEAFFGQGTRLTVV.

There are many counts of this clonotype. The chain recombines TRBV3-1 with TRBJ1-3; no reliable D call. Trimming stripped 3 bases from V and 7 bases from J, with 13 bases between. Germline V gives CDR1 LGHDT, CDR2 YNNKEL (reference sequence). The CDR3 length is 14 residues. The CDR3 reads CASSQTRVGNTIYF. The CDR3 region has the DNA TGTGCCAGCAGCCAGACACGCGTGGGCAACACCATATATTTT.

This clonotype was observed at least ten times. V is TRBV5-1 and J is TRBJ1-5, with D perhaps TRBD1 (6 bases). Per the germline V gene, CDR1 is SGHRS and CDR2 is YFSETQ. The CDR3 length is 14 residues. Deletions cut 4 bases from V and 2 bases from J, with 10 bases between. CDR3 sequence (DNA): TGCGCCAGCAGCAGGGCAGGGGGCAATCAGCCCCAGCATTTT. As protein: CASSRAGGNQPQHF.

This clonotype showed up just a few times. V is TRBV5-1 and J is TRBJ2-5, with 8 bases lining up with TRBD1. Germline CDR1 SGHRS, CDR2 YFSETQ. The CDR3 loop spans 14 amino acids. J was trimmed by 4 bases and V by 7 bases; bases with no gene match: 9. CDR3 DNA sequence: TGCGCCAGCCAATATTACAGGGGGACAGAGACCCAGTACTTC. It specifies CASQYYRGTETQYF.